A selection of T cell receptor beta chains follows, all from one sample in a study of T cells in Graves' hyperthyroidism and ophthalmopathy. TCRdb used MiXCR to reprocess the multiplex PCR reads, holding one entry per CDR3 protein. The sample shows roughly 640,000 distinct CDR3 sequences, 15% to 20% of them seen only once. Sequencing was done on a sample of blood. These receptor sequences come from a woman between 35 and 50 years old with Graves' ophthalmopathy. The CDR3 runs from the conserved cysteine through the conserved F or W. A D gene is named only where the DNA matches it firmly. Clone size, where shown, is once, few, many, or a class for clones that have expanded.

cdr3_nt: TGTGCCAGCAGGGCAGGGACAGGCACCGGGGAGCTGTTTTTT
cdr3_aa: CASRAGTGTGELFF
clone_size: many
d_call: TRBD1
v_call: TRBV2
j_call: TRBJ2-2

cdr3_nt: TGTGCCAGCAGCTATCGGACAGGGGACACCGGGGAGCTGTTTTTT
cdr3_aa: CASSYRTGDTGELFF
clone_size: -
d_call: TRBD1
v_call: TRBV7-9
j_call: TRBJ2-2

cdr3_nt: TGTGCCAGCAGTTACGGGGGATATAATCAGCCCCAGCATTTT
cdr3_aa: CASSYGGYNQPQHF
clone_size: many
d_call: -
v_call: TRBV6-6
j_call: TRBJ1-5

cdr3_nt: TGTGCCAGCAGCCTGGGCCGTTCGGCGGGAGGCCATGGTGAGCAGTTCTTC
cdr3_aa: CASSLGRSAGGHGEQFF
clone_size: many
d_call: TRBD2
v_call: TRBV7-9
j_call: TRBJ2-1

cdr3_nt: TGCGCCAGCAGCTCCGGAGGGACTAGCACAGATACGCAGTATTTT
cdr3_aa: CASSSGGTSTDTQYF
clone_size: many
d_call: -
v_call: TRBV5-1
j_call: TRBJ2-3

cdr3_nt: TGTGCCAGCAGCCCGACTAGCGGGGGGGCGAAGACAGATACGCAGTATTTT
cdr3_aa: CASSPTSGGAKTDTQYF
clone_size: many
d_call: TRBD2
v_call: TRBV3-1
j_call: TRBJ2-3

cdr3_nt: TGTGCCAGCAGCTTAGAGCGAGGAAACGGGGAGCTGTTTTTT
cdr3_aa: CASSLERGNGELFF
clone_size: few
d_call: -
v_call: TRBV11-3
j_call: TRBJ2-2

cdr3_nt: TGTGCCAGCAGTGAATTCGACACCGGGGAGCTGTTTTTT
cdr3_aa: CASSEFDTGELFF
clone_size: many
d_call: -
v_call: TRBV2
j_call: TRBJ2-2

cdr3_nt: TGTGCCAGCAGCTTAGCCCTTGACCTTGTAGAGACCCAGTACTTC
cdr3_aa: CASSLALDLVETQYF
clone_size: many
d_call: -
v_call: TRBV7-9
j_call: TRBJ2-5

cdr3_nt: TGTGCCAGCAGCTCAGGCGTGGGACTAGCGGGAGATACGCAGTATTTT
cdr3_aa: CASSSGVGLAGDTQYF
clone_size: -
d_call: TRBD2
v_call: TRBV7-9
j_call: TRBJ2-3

cdr3_nt: TGCAGTGCTACAGCGGACCGACCGGATACGCAGTATTTT
cdr3_aa: CSATADRPDTQYF
clone_size: many
d_call: -
v_call: TRBV20-1
j_call: TRBJ2-3

cdr3_nt: TGTGCCAGCAGCCGGGACAGGGGAGCGAGTCAGCCCCAGCATTTT
cdr3_aa: CASSRDRGASQPQHF
clone_size: many
d_call: TRBD1
v_call: TRBV7-8
j_call: TRBJ1-5

cdr3_nt: TGCAGTGCTTACGGGGGGCCCGGCAATGAGCAGTTCTTC
cdr3_aa: CSAYGGPGNEQFF
clone_size: many
d_call: -
v_call: TRBV20-1
j_call: TRBJ2-1

cdr3_nt: TGTGCCAGTAGTATCCGGGGTGGGGACAATGAGCAGTTCTTC
cdr3_aa: CASSIRGGDNEQFF
clone_size: -
d_call: -
v_call: TRBV19
j_call: TRBJ2-1

cdr3_nt: TGCGCCAGCAGCCTGGGACATGAGAACACTGAAGCTTTCTTT
cdr3_aa: CASSLGHENTEAFF
clone_size: -
d_call: -
v_call: TRBV5-1
j_call: TRBJ1-1

cdr3_nt: TGTGCCAGCAGCTTGGCCTGGGGCACCGGGGAGCTGTTTTTT
cdr3_aa: CASSLAWGTGELFF
clone_size: -
d_call: -
v_call: TRBV5-4
j_call: TRBJ2-2

cdr3_nt: TGCGCCAGCAGCTTGTTTCCAGCGGGGACGTTACAAGAGACCCAGTACTTC
cdr3_aa: CASSLFPAGTLQETQYF
clone_size: -
d_call: TRBD2
v_call: TRBV5-1
j_call: TRBJ2-5

cdr3_nt: TGCAGTGCTAGAGACGGACACAGGAGCACCTGGGCCAATGAGCAGTTCTTC
cdr3_aa: CSARDGHRSTWANEQFF
clone_size: -
d_call: -
v_call: TRBV20-1
j_call: TRBJ2-1

cdr3_nt: TGTGCCAGCACCGCGGGGGGGGGAGGGGGCTACGAGCAGTACTTC
cdr3_aa: CASTAGGGGGYEQYF
clone_size: many
d_call: TRBD2
v_call: TRBV27
j_call: TRBJ2-7

cdr3_nt: TGTGCCTGCTCCGGGACTAGCGGGGGTAATGAGCAGTTCTTC
cdr3_aa: CACSGTSGGNEQFF
clone_size: -
d_call: TRBD2
v_call: TRBV30
j_call: TRBJ2-1

cdr3_nt: TGCAGTGCTAGAGCAACAGGGGGGGGAGCCAAAAACATTCAGTACTTC
cdr3_aa: CSARATGGGAKNIQYF
clone_size: few
d_call: -
v_call: TRBV20-1
j_call: TRBJ2-4

cdr3_nt: TGTGCCTGGAGTGTAAATCTACAGCGAGCTTTCTTT
cdr3_aa: CAWSVNLQRAFF
clone_size: many
d_call: -
v_call: TRBV30
j_call: TRBJ1-1

cdr3_nt: TGTGCCAGCAGCTTAGGAGATCCCGAGCAGTACTTC
cdr3_aa: CASSLGDPEQYF
clone_size: many
d_call: -
v_call: TRBV7-9
j_call: TRBJ2-7

cdr3_nt: TGCAGCGTCGGGGTTGGGGACACTGAAGCTTTCTTT
cdr3_aa: CSVGVGDTEAFF
clone_size: few
d_call: -
v_call: TRBV29-1
j_call: TRBJ1-1

cdr3_nt: TGCAGTGCCCTCAGCGGGAGGGCAACCTACGAGCAGTACTTC
cdr3_aa: CSALSGRATYEQYF
clone_size: many
d_call: TRBD2
v_call: TRBV20-1
j_call: TRBJ2-7

cdr3_nt: TGTGCCATCAGCCGGATAGATAATTCACCCCTCCACTTT
cdr3_aa: CAISRIDNSPLHF
clone_size: -
d_call: -
v_call: TRBV10-3
j_call: TRBJ1-6

cdr3_nt: TGTGCCAGCAGTCAAGCAGGAGACAGGGAGCTTGAAGCTTTCTTT
cdr3_aa: CASSQAGDRELEAFF
clone_size: -
d_call: TRBD1
v_call: TRBV28
j_call: TRBJ1-1

cdr3_nt: TGTGCCAGTAGCCCGCCGGGGGGCGATAACTATGGCTACACCTTC
cdr3_aa: CASSPPGGDNYGYTF
clone_size: few
d_call: -
v_call: TRBV19
j_call: TRBJ1-2

cdr3_nt: TGTGCCAGCAGCCAAGGTCCAGAGCTTGCCTACGAGCAGTACTTC
cdr3_aa: CASSQGPELAYEQYF
clone_size: -
d_call: -
v_call: TRBV3-1
j_call: TRBJ2-7